The present TCR beta chain was sequenced within a study of T cell responses to AZD1222 COVID-19 vaccine. Study-wide points: The repertoires were collected only after the peak T cell response. Among spike-specific TCRs, nearly half reportedly target unmutated variant regions.

Points on this clone: The antigen remains undetermined.

V lost 0 bases and J lost 4, with 12 bases in between. Germline V gene lookup returns CDR1 MDHEN and CDR2 SYDVKM. The CDR3 is 15 residues long. TCRdb keeps only in-frame clones here, not all; method: immunoSEQ multiplex PCR. The sample carries 100,000 to 150,000 clones, about 86% recorded once. Sequenced material: peripheral blood, taken on day 0 of AZD1222 vaccination. The sequence came from an adult in good health. The chain joins TRBV28 to TRBJ1-2; possible D gene TRBD1, 6 bases. DNA of the CDR3: TGTGCCAGCAGTTTATGGGGGGCGCTTACCTATGGCTACACCTTC. Amino acids: CASSLWGALTYGYTF.